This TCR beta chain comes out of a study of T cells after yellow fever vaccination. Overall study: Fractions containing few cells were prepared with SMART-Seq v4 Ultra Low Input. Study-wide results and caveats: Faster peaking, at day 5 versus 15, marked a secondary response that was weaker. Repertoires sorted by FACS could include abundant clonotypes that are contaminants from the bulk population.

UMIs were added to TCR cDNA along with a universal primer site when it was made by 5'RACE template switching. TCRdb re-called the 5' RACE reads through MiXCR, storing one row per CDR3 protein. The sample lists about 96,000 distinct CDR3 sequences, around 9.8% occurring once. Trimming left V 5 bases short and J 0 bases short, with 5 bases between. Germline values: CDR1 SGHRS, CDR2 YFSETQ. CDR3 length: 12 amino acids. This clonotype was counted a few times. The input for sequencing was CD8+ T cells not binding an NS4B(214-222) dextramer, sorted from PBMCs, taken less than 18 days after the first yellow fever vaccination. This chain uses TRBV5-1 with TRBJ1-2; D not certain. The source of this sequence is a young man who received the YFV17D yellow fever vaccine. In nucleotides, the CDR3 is TGCGCCAGCAGGATCTCTAACTATGGCTACACCTTC. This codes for CASRISNYGYTF.